This T cell receptor (beta chain) was found in a study of T cells of healthy individuals. This CDR3 spans 18 amino acids. V shed 4 bases and J 1 base; nucleotides not matched to a gene: 9. In TCRdb, the 5' RACE reads were re-called with MiXCR into one record per CDR3 protein. The sample lists 65,000 to 95,000 distinct CDR3 sequences; roughly 5.1% were seen once. In its sample, this clonotype was seen many times. The receptor's source is a female donor in good health. This chain links TRBV12-3 or TRBV12-4 with TRBJ1-5, with 11 bases that match TRBD1. The CDR3 loop is CASSSWTGGEWSNQPQHF. DNA for the CDR3: TGTGCCAGCAGTTCGTGGACAGGGGGCGAATGGAGCAATCAGCCCCAGCATTTT.